The clone carrying this T cell receptor (beta chain) is deemed medium-sized. This CDR3 is also generated by other DNA sequences in the sample. This sample is drawn from a study of metastatic and nonmetastatic thyroid tumors. Germline V gene data show CDR1 as DFQATT and CDR2 as SNEGSKA (reference sequence). The CDR3 is made up of 14 amino acids. V gave up 0 bases and J gave up 8 bases; unmatched junction bases: 8. Before thyroid surgery, none of the patients had received any treatment. TCRdb re-analyzed the PCR reads through MiXCR. The sample includes about 6,900 clones, 30% to 45% of them seen just once.

This TCR was sampled from a female donor with papillary thyroid cancer or a benign thyroid nodule (not recorded which). Some clones in this sample may be carry-over from other donors' samples. The chain joins TRBV20-1 to TRBJ1-2; 8 bases are shared with TRBD1. The sample was tumor tissue. The CDR3 region is CSARDPITGGGYTF. For the CDR3, the DNA is TGCAGTGCTAGAGATCCTATCACAGGGGGAGGCTACACCTTC.